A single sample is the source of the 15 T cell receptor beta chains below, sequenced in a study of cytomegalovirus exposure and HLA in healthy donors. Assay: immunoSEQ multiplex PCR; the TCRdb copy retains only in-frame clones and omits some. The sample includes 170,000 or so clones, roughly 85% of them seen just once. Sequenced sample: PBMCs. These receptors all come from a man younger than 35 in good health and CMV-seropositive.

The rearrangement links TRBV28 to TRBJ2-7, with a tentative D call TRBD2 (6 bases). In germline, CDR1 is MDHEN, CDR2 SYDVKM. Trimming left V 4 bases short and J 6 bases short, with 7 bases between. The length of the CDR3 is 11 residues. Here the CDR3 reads CASSWRAEQYF. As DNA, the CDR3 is TGTGCCAGCAGTTGGAGGGCCGAGCAGTACTTC. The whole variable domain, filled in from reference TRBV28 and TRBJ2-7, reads DVKVTQSSRYLVKRTGEKVFLECVQDMDHENMFWYRQDPGLGLRLIYFSYDVKMKEKGDIPEGYSVSREKKERFSLILESASTNQTSMYLCASSWRAEQYFGPGTRLTVT.

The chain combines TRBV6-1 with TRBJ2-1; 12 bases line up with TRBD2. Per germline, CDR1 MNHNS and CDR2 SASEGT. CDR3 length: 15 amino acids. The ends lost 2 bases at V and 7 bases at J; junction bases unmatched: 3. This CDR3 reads CASSELAGGTNEQFF. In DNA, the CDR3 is TGTGCCAGCAGTGAACTAGCGGGAGGGACGAATGAGCAGTTCTTC.

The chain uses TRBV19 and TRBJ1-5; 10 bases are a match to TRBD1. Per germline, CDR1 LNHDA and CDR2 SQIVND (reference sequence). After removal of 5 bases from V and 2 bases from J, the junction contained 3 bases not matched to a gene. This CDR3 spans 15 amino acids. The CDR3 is CASSEGTGGNQPQHF. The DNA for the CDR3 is TGTGCCAGTAGTGAAGGGACAGGGGGCAATCAGCCCCAGCATTTT.

Written as DNA, the CDR3 is TGTGCCAGCAGCGCCCAGGGGAACAATCAGCCCCAGCATTTT. Translation: CASSAQGNNQPQHF. The chain carries TRBV11-2 and TRBJ1-5; D might be TRBD1 (6 bases). The V and J ends lost 5 bases and 3 bases respectively, with 11 bases between them. The CDR3 runs to 14 residues. Per the germline V gene, CDR1 is SGHAT and CDR2 is FQNNGV.

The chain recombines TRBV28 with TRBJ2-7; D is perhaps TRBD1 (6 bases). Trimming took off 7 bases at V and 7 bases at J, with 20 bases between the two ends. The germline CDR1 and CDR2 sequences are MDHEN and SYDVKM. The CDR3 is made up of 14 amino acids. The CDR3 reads CASTSGQGFGEQYF. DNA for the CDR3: TGTGCCAGCACCTCCGGCCAGGGGTTCGGGGAGCAGTACTTC.

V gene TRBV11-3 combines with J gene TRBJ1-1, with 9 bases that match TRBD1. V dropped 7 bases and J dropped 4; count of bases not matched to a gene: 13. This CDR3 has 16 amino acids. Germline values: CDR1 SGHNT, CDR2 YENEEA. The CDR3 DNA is TGTGCCAGCAACGGCGGGGGACAGGGACTTATCACTGAAGCTTTCTTT. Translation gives CASNGGGQGLITEAFF.

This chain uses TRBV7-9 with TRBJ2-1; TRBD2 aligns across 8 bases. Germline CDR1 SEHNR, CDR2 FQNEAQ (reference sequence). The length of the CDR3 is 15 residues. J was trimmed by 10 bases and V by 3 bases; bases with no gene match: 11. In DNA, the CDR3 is TGTGCCAGCAGCTTGGTCGGGGGGGGCGAAGGGGAGCAGTTCTTC. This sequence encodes CASSLVGGGEGEQFF.

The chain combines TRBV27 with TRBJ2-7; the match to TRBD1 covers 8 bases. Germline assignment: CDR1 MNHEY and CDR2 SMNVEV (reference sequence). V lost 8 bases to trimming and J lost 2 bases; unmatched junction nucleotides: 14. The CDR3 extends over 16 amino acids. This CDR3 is CASGDRGHQLAYEQYF. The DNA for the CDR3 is TGTGCCAGCGGCGACAGGGGTCACCAATTAGCCTACGAGCAGTACTTC.

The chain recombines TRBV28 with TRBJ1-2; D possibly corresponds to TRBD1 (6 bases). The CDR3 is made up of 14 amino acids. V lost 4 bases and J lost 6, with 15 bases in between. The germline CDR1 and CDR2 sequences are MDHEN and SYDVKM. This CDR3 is CASSWPDRSNGYTF. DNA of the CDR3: TGTGCCAGCAGTTGGCCGGACAGATCGAATGGCTACACCTTC.

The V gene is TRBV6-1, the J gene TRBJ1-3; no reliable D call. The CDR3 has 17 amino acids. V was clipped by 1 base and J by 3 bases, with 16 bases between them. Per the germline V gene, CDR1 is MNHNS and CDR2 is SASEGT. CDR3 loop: CASSEGWPGSYGNTIYF. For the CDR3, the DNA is TGTGCCAGCAGTGAAGGTTGGCCCGGGAGCTATGGAAACACCATATATTTT.

The CDR3 reads CASSLDAGTSGYNEQFF. For the CDR3, the DNA is TGTGCCAGCAGTTTAGACGCAGGGACTAGCGGTTACAATGAGCAGTTCTTC. V gene TRBV27 combines with J gene TRBJ2-1, with 11 bases identical to TRBD2. The CDR3 is 17 residues long. V dropped 2 bases and J dropped 4; count of bases not matched to a gene: 7. Germline values: CDR1 MNHEY, CDR2 SMNVEV (reference sequence).

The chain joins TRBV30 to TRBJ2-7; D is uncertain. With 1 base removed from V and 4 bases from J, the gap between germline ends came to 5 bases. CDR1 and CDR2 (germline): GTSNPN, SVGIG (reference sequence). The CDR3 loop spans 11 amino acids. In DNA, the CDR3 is TGTGCCTGGAGTGGACTGTACGAGCAGTACTTC. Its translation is CAWSGLYEQYF. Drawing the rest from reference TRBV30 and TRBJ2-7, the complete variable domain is SQTIHQWPATLVQPVGSPLSLECTVEGTSNPNLYWYRQAAGRGLQLLFYSVGIGQISSEVPQNLSASRPQDRQFILSSKKLLLSDSGFYLCAWSGLYEQYFGPGTRLTVT.

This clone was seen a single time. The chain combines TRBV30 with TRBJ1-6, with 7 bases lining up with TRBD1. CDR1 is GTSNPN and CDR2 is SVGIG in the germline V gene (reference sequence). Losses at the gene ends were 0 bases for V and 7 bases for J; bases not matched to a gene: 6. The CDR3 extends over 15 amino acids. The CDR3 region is CAWSVGTAPNSPLHF. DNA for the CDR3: TGTGCCTGGAGTGTAGGGACAGCCCCCAATTCACCCCTCCACTTT.

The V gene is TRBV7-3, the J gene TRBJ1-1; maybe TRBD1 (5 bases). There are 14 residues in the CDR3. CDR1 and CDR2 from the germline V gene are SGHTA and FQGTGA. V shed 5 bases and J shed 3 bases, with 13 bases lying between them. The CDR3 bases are TGTGCCAGCAGCCTCGACCCGGGGGACACTGAAGCTTTCTTT. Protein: CASSLDPGDTEAFF.

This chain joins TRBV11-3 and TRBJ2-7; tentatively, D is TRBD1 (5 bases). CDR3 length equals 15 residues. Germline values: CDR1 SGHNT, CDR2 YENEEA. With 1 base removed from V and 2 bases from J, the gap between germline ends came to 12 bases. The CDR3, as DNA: TGTGCCAGCAGCTTAGTTCCGCCAGGGACCTACGAGCAGTACTTC. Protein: CASSLVPPGTYEQYF.